The entry that follows covers one TCR beta chain sequence. The record originates from a study of blood T cell repertoires in COVID-19. As for the study in general: Whether acute or convalescent, the COVID-19 samples came from the United States, Italy and Spain. T cells, B-cell-depleted T cells, or PBMCs supplied cDNA or gDNA.

Only in-frame clones appear in the TCRdb table, and some are missing; sequencing was by immunoSEQ multiplex PCR. This table has roughly 80,000 clones, around 81% appearing once. Sequencing used peripheral blood. This TCR came from a human donor in a cohort sampled during active COVID-19.

CDR3 nucleotide sequence: TGTGCCAGCAGTGAAGTCGCCGGGTTGGGCAATCAGCCCCAGCATTTT. Protein: CASSEVAGLGNQPQHF. The V call is TRBV6-1, the J call TRBJ1-5; D is unresolved. Germline V gives CDR1 MNHNS, CDR2 SASEGT. The CDR3 loop spans 16 amino acids. V dropped 1 base and J dropped 2 bases, with 12 bases sitting between them.